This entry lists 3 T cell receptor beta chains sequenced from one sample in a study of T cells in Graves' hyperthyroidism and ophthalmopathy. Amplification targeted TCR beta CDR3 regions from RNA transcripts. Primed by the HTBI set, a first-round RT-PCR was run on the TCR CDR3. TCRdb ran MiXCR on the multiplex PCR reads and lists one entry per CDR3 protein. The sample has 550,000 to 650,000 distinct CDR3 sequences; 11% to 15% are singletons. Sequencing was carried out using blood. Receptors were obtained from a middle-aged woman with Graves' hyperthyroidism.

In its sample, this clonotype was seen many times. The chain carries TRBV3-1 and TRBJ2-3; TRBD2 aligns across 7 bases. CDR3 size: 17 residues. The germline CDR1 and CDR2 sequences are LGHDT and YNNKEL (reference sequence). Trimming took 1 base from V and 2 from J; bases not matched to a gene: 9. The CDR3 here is CASSQGLAEIYTDTQYF. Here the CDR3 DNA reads TGTGCCAGCAGCCAAGGGCTAGCGGAAATCTACACAGATACGCAGTATTTT.

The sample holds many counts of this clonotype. CDR3 nucleotide sequence: TGTGCCAGCAGCCCCTCAGCGGGGAGCGCTTTCTTT. It encodes CASSPSAGSAFF. The rearrangement uses TRBV28 and TRBJ1-1; D not certain. Germline CDR1 is MDHEN and CDR2 is SYDVKM. Trimming took off 6 bases at V and 11 bases at J, with 16 bases between the two ends. The CDR3 is 12 residues long.

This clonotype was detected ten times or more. Here the CDR3 DNA reads TGTGCCAGCAGCTTAGCAAGGGGGATACAAGAGACCCAGTACTTC. Translating gives CASSLARGIQETQYF. V and J are TRBV7-2 and TRBJ2-5, with D possibly matching TRBD1 (6 bases). Germline CDR1 reads SGHTA; CDR2 reads FQGNSA. Between the trimmed V and J ends, which lost 0 bases and 2 bases, there was a span of 10 bases. This CDR3 comprises 15 residues.